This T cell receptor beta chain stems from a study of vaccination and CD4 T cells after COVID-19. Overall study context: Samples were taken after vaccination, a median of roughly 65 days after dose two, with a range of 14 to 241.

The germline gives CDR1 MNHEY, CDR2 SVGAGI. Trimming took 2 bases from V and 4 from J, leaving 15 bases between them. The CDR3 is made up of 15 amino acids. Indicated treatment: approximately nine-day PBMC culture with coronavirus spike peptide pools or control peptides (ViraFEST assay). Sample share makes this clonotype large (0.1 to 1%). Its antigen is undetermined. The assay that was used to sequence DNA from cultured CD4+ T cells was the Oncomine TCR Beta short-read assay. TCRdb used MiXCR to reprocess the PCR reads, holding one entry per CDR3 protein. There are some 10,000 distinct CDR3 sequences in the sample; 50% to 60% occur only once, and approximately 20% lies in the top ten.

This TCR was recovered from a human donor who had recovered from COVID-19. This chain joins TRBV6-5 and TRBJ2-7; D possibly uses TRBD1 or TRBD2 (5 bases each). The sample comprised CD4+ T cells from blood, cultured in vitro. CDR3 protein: CASSYRRQGRYEQYF. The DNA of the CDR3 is TGTGCCAGCAGTTACCGACGTCAGGGACGGTACGAGCAGTACTTC.